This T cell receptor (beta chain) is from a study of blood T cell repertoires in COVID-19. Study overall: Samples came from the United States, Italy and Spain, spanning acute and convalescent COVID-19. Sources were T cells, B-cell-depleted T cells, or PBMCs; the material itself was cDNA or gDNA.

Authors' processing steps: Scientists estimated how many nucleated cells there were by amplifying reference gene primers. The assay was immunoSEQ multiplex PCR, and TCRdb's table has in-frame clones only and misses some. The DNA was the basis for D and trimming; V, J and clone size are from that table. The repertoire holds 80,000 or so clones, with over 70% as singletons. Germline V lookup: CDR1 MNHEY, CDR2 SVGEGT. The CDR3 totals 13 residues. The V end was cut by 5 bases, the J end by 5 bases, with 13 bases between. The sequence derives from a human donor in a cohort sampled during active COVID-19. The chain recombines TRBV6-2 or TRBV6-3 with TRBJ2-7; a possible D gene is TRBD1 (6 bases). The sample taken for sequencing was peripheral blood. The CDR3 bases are TGTGCCAGCAGTCGTAACAGGGAAAACGAGCAGTACTTC. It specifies CASSRNRENEQYF.